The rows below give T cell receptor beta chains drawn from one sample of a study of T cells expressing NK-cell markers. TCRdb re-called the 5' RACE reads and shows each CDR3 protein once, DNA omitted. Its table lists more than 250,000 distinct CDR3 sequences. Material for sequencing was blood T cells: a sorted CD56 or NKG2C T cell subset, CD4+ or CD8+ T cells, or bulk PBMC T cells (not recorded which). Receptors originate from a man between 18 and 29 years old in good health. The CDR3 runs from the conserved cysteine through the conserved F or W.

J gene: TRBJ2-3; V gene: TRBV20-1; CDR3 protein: CSARDSGQGRDTQYF
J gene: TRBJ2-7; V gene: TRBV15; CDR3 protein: CATSSDRVVYEQYF
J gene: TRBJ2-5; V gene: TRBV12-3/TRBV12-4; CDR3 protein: CASSGGVIQYF
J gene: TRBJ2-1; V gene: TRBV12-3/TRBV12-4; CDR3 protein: CASSISSNAGFF
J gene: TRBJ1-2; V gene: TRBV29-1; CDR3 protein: CSVEGGSTRTNYGYTF
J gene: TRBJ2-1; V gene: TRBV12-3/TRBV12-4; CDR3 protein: CASSPYRGRSYNEQFF
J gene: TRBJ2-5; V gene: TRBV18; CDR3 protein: CASSPLQVTGGETQYF
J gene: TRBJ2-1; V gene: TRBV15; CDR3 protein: CATSSPDRENEQFF
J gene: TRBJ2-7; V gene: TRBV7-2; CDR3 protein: CASSTGLAGASKQYF
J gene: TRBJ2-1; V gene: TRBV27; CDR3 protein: CASSPRRAGTHEQFF
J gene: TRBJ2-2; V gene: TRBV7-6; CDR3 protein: CASSLGGWQTGELFF
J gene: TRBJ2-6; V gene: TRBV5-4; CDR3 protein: CASSLRTGAFLTGANVLTF
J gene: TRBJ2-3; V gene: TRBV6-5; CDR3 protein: CASSYSRVGVRSADTQYF
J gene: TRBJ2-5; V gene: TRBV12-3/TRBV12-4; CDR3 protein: CASSLASGQGDQETQYF
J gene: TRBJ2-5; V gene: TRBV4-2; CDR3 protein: CASSLGEAQYF
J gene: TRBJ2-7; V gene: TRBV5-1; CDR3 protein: CASRQGQTQTYEQYF
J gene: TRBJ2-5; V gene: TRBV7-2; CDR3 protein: CASSKNRDRFQETQYF
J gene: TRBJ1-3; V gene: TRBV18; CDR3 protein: CASSPGLQGRSGNTIYF
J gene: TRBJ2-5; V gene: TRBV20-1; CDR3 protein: CSAKSRVTQYF
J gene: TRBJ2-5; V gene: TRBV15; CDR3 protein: CATSRAGTARTQYF
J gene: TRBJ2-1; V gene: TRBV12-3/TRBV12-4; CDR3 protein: CASSLELREEGEQFF
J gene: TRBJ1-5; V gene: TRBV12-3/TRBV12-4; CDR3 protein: CASSLKTVDQPQHF
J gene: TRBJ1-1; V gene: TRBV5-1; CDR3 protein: CASSFPSGRSNMNTEAFF
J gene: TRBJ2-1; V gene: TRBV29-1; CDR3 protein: CSVGYRGAPEQFF
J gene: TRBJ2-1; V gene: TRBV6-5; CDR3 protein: CASSYGHGAGGNNEQFF
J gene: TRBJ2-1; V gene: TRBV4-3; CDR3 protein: CASSPTSGEQFF
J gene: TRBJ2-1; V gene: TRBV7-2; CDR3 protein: CASSLEWALNEQFF